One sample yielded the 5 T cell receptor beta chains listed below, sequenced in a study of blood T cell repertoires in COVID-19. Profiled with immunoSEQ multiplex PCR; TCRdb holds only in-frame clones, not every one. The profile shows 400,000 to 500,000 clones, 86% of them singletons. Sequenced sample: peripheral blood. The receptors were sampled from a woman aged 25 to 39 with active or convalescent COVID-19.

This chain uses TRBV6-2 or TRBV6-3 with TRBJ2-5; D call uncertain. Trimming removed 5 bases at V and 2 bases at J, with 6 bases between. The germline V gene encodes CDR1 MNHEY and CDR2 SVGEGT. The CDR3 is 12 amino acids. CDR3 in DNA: TGTGCCAGCAGTACTTTGCAAGAGACCCAGTACTTC. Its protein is CASSTLQETQYF.

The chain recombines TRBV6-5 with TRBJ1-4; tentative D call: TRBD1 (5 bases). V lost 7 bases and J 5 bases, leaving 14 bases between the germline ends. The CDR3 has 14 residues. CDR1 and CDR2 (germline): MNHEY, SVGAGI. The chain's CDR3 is CASTFVPGNEKLFF. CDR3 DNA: TGTGCCAGCACTTTTGTTCCAGGGAATGAAAAACTGTTTTTT.

CDR3: CASSETSLQRTDTQYF. CDR3 bases: TGTGCCAGCAGTGAAACGTCACTCCAACGCACAGATACGCAGTATTTT. The chain has TRBV6-1 and TRBJ2-3; D ambiguous. Germline-derived CDR1 and CDR2 are MNHNS and SASEGT. There are 16 residues in the CDR3. Between the trimmed V and J ends, which lost 2 bases and 1 base, there was a span of 13 bases.

The CDR3 DNA is TGTGCCAGTAGTATGGGGACAAACTACGAGCAGTACTTC. It translates to CASSMGTNYEQYF. The V call is TRBV19, the J call TRBJ2-7; weak D call: TRBD1 (6 bases). Between the trimmed V and J ends, which lost 3 bases and 3 bases, there was a span of 9 bases. There are 13 residues in the CDR3. CDR1 is LNHDA and CDR2 is SQIVND in the germline V gene (reference sequence).

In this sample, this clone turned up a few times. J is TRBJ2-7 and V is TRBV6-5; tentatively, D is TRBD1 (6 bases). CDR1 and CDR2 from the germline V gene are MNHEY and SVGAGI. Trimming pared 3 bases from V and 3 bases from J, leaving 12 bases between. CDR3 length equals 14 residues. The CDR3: CASSYDRKVYEQYF. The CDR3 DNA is TGTGCCAGCAGTTATGACAGGAAGGTCTACGAGCAGTACTTC.